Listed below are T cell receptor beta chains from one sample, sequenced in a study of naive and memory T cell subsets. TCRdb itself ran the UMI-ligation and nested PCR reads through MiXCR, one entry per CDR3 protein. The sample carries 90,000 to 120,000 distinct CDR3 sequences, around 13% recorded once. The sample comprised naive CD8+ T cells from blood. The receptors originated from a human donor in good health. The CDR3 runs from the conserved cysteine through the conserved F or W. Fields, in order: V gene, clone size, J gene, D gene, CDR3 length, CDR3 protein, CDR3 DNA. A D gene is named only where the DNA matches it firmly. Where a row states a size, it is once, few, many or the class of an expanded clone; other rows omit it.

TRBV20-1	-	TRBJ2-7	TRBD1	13	CSAIPGQYYEQYF	TGCAGTGCTATCCCGGGACAGTATTACGAGCAGTACTTC
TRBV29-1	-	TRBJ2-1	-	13	CSVAGGPNNEQFF	TGCAGCGTTGCCGGGGGCCCGAACAATGAGCAGTTCTTC
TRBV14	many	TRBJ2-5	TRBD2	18	CASSPGLAGVGPTETQYF	TGTGCCAGCAGCCCTGGACTAGCGGGAGTAGGGCCAACGGAGACCCAGTACTTC
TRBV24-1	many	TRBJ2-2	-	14	CATTRDFYTGELFF	TGTGCCACCACACGGGACTTCTACACCGGGGAGCTGTTTTTT
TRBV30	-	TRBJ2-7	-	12	CAWNTLNYEQYF	TGTGCCTGGAATACGTTGAACTACGAGCAGTACTTC
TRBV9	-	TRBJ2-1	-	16	CASSVSHQSSYNEQFF	TGTGCCAGCAGCGTAAGTCACCAGAGCTCCTACAATGAGCAGTTCTTC
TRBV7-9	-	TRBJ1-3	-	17	CASSLAAGGRSGNTIYF	TGTGCCAGCAGCTTGGCTGCGGGGGGGCGCTCTGGAAACACCATATATTTT
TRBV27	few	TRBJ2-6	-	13	CASSASVANVLTF	TGTGCCAGCAGTGCCTCGGTGGCCAACGTCCTGACTTTC
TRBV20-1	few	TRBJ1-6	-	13	CSARGRTNSPLHF	TGCAGTGCTAGAGGACGGACCAATTCACCCCTCCACTTT
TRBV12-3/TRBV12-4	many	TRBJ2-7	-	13	CASSPVGSYEQYF	TGTGCCAGCAGCCCCGTGGGTTCCTACGAGCAGTACTTC
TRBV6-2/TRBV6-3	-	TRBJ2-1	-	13	CASGYWGYNEQFF	TGTGCCAGCGGCTATTGGGGGTACAATGAGCAGTTCTTC
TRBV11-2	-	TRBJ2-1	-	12	CASSLLGGEQFF	TGTGCCAGCAGCTTACTAGGGGGTGAGCAGTTCTTC
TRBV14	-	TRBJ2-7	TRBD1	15	CASSPQGSWAYEQYF	TGTGCCAGCAGCCCACAGGGGTCCTGGGCCTACGAGCAGTACTTC
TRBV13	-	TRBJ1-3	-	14	CASSPSEDRNTIYF	TGTGCCAGCAGCCCCTCTGAGGACCGGAACACCATATATTTT
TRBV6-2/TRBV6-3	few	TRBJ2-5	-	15	CASSLLGAIAETQYF	TGTGCCAGCAGCTTACTAGGGGCAATTGCAGAGACCCAGTACTTC
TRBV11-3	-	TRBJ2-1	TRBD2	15	CASSPGLAGVYEQFF	TGTGCCAGCAGCCCGGGACTAGCGGGGGTCTATGAGCAGTTCTTC
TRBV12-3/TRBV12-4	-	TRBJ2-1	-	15	CANSRLLSSYNEQFF	TGTGCCAACAGTCGACTCTTAAGCTCCTACAATGAGCAGTTCTTC
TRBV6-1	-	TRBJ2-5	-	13	CASSPTGQETQYF	TGTGCCAGCAGTCCCACAGGGCAAGAGACCCAGTACTTC
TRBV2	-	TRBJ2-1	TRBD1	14	CAGQGRGGDNEQFF	TGTGCCGGACAGGGCCGGGGTGGCGACAATGAGCAGTTCTTC
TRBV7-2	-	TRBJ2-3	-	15	CASSSLRGGPDTQYF	TGTGCCAGCAGCTCCCTAAGGGGGGGGCCAGATACGCAGTATTTT
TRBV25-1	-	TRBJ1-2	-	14	CASTPGGGDYGYTF	TGTGCCAGCACCCCGGGCGGTGGGGACTATGGCTACACCTTC
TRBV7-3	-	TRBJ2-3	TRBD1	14	CSSSTGTATDTQYF	TGTTCCAGCAGCACGGGGACAGCCACAGATACGCAGTATTTT
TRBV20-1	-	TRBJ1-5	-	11	CSRRRYQPQHF	TGCAGTAGAAGGAGGTATCAGCCCCAGCATTTT
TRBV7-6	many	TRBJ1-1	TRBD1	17	CASSLAMGQGPNTEAFF	TGTGCCAGCAGCTTAGCCATGGGACAGGGACCGAACACTGAAGCTTTCTTT
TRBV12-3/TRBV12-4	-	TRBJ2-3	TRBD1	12	CASSGDRDTQYF	TGTGCCAGCAGTGGGGACAGGGATACGCAGTATTTT
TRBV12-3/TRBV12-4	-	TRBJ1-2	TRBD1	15	CASSPGTPTGYGYTF	TGTGCCAGCAGTCCTGGAACGCCGACAGGGTATGGCTACACCTTC
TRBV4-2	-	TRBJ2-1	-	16	CASSQNRDTDYNEQFF	TGTGCCAGCAGCCAGAACAGGGATACCGACTACAATGAGCAGTTCTTC
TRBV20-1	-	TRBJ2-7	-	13	CSARPARSYEQYF	TGCAGTGCTAGACCGGCCCGTAGCTACGAGCAGTACTTC
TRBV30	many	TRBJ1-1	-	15	CAWSRGPRGSTEAFF	TGTGCCTGGAGTCGGGGGCCAAGGGGTAGTACTGAAGCTTTCTTT
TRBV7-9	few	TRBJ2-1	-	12	CAGLGAYNEQFF	TGTGCCGGGCTTGGGGCCTACAATGAGCAGTTCTTC